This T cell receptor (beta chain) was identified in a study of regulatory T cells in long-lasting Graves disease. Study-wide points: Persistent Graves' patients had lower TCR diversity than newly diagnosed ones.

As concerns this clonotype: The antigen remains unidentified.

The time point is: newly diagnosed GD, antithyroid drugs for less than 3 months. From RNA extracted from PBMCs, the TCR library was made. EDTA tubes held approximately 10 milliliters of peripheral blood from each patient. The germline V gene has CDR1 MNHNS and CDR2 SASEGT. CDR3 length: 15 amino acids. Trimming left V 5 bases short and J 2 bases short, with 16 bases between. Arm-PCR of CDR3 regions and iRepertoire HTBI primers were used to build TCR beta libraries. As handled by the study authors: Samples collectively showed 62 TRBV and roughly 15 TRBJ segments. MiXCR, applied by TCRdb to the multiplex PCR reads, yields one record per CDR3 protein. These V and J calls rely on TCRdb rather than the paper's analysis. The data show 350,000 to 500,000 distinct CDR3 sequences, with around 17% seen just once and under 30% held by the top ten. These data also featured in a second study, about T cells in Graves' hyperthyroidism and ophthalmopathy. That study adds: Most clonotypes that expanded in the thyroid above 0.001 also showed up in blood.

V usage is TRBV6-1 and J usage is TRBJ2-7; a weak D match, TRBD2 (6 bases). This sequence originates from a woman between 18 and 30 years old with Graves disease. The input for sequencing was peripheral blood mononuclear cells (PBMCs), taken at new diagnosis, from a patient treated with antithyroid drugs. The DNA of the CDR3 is TGTGCCAGCAGTCCTAGACTAGTCTCAGCCTACGAGCAGTACTTC. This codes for CASSPRLVSAYEQYF.